This TCR beta chain was sequenced during a study of T cells in Graves' hyperthyroidism and ophthalmopathy. The length of the CDR3 is 15 residues. V dropped 6 bases and J dropped 7; count of bases not matched to a gene: 4. This clonotype was picked up a small number of times. RNA transcripts yielded amplified TCR beta CDR3 regions. TCR CDR3 regions were first amplified by RT-PCR with HTBI primers. TCRdb processed the multiplex PCR reads anew with MiXCR; each CDR3 protein has one entry. The repertoire holds approximately 600,000 distinct CDR3 sequences, around 20% seen once, with about 35% in the top ten.

The sequenced material came from blood. The chain has TRBV12-3 or TRBV12-4 and TRBJ2-1, with 15 bases identical to TRBD2. This TCR derives from a young man with Graves' ophthalmopathy. The CDR3 protein is CASSNGLAGGNEQFF. CDR3 DNA sequence: TGTGCCAGCAGCAACGGACTAGCGGGAGGGAATGAGCAGTTCTTC.